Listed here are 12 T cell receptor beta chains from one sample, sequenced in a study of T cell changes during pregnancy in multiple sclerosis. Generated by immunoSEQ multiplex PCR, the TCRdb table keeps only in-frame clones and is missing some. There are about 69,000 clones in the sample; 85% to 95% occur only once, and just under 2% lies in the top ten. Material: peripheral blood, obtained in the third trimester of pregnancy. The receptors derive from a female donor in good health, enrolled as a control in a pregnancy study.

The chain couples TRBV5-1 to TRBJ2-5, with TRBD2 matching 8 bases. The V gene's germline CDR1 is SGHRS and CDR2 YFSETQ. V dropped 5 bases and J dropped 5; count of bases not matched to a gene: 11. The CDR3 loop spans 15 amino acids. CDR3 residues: CASRGSGGPVETQYF. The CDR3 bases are TGCGCCAGCAGGGGGTCGGGGGGGCCTGTTGAGACCCAGTACTTC.

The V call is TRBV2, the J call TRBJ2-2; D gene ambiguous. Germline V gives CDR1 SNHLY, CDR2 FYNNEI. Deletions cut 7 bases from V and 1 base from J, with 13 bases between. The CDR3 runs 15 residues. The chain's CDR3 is CASTPTDGNTGELFF. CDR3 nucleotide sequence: TGTGCCAGCACGCCGACTGACGGGAACACCGGGGAGCTGTTTTTT.

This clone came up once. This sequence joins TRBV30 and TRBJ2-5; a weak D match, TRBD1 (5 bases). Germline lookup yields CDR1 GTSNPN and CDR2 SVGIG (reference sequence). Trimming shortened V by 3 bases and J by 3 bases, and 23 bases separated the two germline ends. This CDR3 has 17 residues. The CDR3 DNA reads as TGTGCCTGGAGATCCACTCTACAGGTTTTGTACGAAGAGACCCAGTACTTC. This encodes CAWRSTLQVLYEETQYF.

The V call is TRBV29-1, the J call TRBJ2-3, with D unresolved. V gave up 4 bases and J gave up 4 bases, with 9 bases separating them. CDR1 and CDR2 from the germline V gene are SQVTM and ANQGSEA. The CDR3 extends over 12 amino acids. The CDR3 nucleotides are TGCAGCGTTGGTAGCAGAGCAGATACGCAGTATTTT. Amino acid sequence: CSVGSRADTQYF.

The CDR3: CASSYSGRTGGNEQFF. Here the CDR3 DNA reads TGTGCCAGCAGTTACTCGGGAAGGACAGGGGGGAATGAGCAGTTCTTC. The rearrangement links TRBV6-5 to TRBJ2-1, with 10 bases lining up with TRBD1. The CDR3 runs to 16 residues. Trimming took 0 bases from V and 7 from J; bases not matched to a gene: 6. The germline CDR1 and CDR2 sequences are MNHEY and SVGAGI.

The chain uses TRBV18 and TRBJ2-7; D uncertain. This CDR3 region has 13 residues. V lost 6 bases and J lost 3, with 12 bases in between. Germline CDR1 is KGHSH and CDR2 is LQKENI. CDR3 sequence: CASSQASSYEQYF. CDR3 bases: TGTGCCAGCTCCCAAGCTTCGAGCTACGAGCAGTACTTC.

The CDR3 coding sequence is TGTGCCAGCAGTTTAACCCCCGGGTACGAGCAGTACTTC. This encodes CASSLTPGYEQYF. The V gene is TRBV27, the J gene TRBJ2-7, with D unresolved. V shed 2 bases and J shed 4 bases, with 9 bases lying between them. CDR3 length equals 13 residues. Germline loops: CDR1 MNHEY, CDR2 SMNVEV (reference sequence).

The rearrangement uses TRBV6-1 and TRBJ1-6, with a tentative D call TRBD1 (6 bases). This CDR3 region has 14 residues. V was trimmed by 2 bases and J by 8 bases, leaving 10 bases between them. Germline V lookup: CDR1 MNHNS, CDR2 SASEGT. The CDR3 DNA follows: TGTGCCAGCAGTGAATTGAGGGGGTATTCACCCCTCCACTTT. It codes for CASSELRGYSPLHF.

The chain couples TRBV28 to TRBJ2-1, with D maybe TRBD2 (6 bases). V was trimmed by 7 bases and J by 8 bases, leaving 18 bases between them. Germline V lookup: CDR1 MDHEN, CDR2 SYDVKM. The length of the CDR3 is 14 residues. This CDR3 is CASTSSGGIDEQFF. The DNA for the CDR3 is TGTGCCAGCACATCCAGTGGCGGGATTGATGAGCAGTTCTTC.

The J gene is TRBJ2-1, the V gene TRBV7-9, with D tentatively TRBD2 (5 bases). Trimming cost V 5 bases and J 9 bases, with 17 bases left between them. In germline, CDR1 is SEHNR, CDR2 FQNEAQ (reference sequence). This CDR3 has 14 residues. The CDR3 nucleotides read TGTGCCAGCAGCACCCACGAGAGGGCGGGTGAGCAGTTCTTC. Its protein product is CASSTHERAGEQFF.

The CDR3 loop is CAWRVDREEAFF. CDR3 DNA sequence: TGTGCCTGGAGAGTAGACAGGGAGGAAGCTTTCTTT. The gene calls are TRBV30 and TRBJ1-1, with TRBD1 matching 7 bases. There are 12 residues in the CDR3. With 3 bases clipped from V and 8 bases from J, the junction kept 6 bases outside the gene matches. From germline, CDR1 is GTSNPN and CDR2 SVGIG (reference sequence).

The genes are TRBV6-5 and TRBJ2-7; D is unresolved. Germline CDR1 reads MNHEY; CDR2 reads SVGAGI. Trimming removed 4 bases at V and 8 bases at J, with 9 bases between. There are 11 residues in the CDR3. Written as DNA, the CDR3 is TGTGCCAGCAGTTCCCCCCCCAAGCAGTACTTC. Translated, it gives CASSSPPKQYF.